These 5 T cell receptor beta chains were all obtained from the same sample, sequenced in a study of T cell responses to AZD1222 COVID-19 vaccine. Generated by immunoSEQ multiplex PCR, the TCRdb table keeps only in-frame clones and is missing some. Here the sample spans roughly 120,000 clones, around 90% being singletons. The input for sequencing was peripheral blood, taken on day 0 of AZD1222 vaccination. The receptor source for this set is an adult in good health.

This rearrangement joins TRBV7-3 to TRBJ2-2; 10 nucleotides line up with TRBD2. The CDR3 runs to 16 residues. Trimming cost V 4 bases and J 5 bases; bases outside gene matches: 7. CDR1 and CDR2 (germline): SGHTA, FQGTGA. This CDR3 is CASSSSGLAVTGELFF. For the CDR3, the DNA is TGTGCCAGCAGCTCATCCGGACTAGCGGTTACCGGGGAGCTGTTTTTT.

The rearrangement links TRBV28 to TRBJ1-2; TRBD1 is a possible D gene (6 bases). V was cut by 5 bases and J by 7 bases, with 17 bases left in between. The germline V gene encodes CDR1 MDHEN and CDR2 SYDVKM. The CDR3 is 14 amino acids. The CDR3 bases are TGTGCCAGCAGTCTTCCCCCGGGGGCGGGTGGCTACACCTTC. Its protein product is CASSLPPGAGGYTF.

The J gene is TRBJ1-5, the V gene TRBV18; tentatively, D is TRBD1 (5 bases). The V gene's germline CDR1 is KGHSH and CDR2 LQKENI. V lost 1 base and J lost 2, with 9 bases in between. CDR3 length: 15 residues. The CDR3 region is CASSPQGSGNQPQHF. CDR3 sequence (DNA): TGTGCCAGCTCACCACAGGGGAGCGGCAATCAGCCCCAGCATTTT.

The chain couples TRBV28 to TRBJ1-4; 8 bases line up with TRBD1. The CDR3 runs to 15 residues. Germline V gives CDR1 MDHEN, CDR2 SYDVKM. V was clipped by 4 bases and J by 11 bases; unmatched bases: 12. CDR3 residues: CASSSYRGGVGKLFF. The CDR3 region has the DNA TGTGCCAGCAGTTCATACAGGGGGGGTGTTGGGAAACTGTTTTTT.

The chain employs TRBV19 and TRBJ1-1; D may be TRBD1 (6 bases). The ends were cut back, 3 bases at V and 0 bases at J, with 11 bases in the middle. Germline CDR1 is LNHDA and CDR2 is SQIVND (reference sequence). The CDR3 is 15 amino acids. In nucleotides, the CDR3 is TGTGCCAGTAGTATGTGGCAGGGGATGAACACTGAAGCTTTCTTT. Amino acids: CASSMWQGMNTEAFF.